The clone carrying this T cell receptor beta chain was seen only once. Measured with immunoSEQ multiplex PCR; TCRdb has only the in-frame clones, and not every one. The table includes 410,000 or so clones, around 89% detected once. This entry is derived from a study of blood T cell repertoires in COVID-19. Study in general: Spain, Italy and the United States supplied samples that represented acute and convalescent COVID-19. The cDNA or gDNA used as material had been derived from T cells, B-cell-depleted T cells, or PBMCs.

Those enrolled in Seattle joined during active infection and were followed longitudinally afterward. Trimming removed 6 bases from V and 6 bases from J, with 9 bases in between. This CDR3 has 12 amino acids. Germline lookup yields CDR1 MDHEN and CDR2 SYDVKM. This chain connects TRBV28 to TRBJ1-5; D is uncertain. The clonotype originates from a woman aged 40-49 years with COVID-19, enrolled during active disease. Sequenced sample: peripheral blood. The CDR3 nucleotides are TGTGCCAGCAGGCAATTTAGTCAGCCCCAGCATTTT. Its translation is CASRQFSQPQHF.